The clone carrying this T cell receptor beta chain has ten or more counts. Its matching antigen is unknown. It was by quantitative 5'-RACE with molecular barcodes that TCR beta libraries were made. Each CDR3 protein is one row after TCRdb ran MiXCR on the 5' RACE reads. Among 250,000 or so distinct CDR3 sequences listed, under 30% were seen once. The V and J ends lost 0 bases and 9 bases, in that order; junction bases with no gene match: 4. The CDR3 has 15 amino acids. Germline V CDR1 and CDR2: MGHRA, YSYEKL. These data are taken from a study of CD8 T cells in ankylosing spondylitis. General study findings and limits: Clones linked to disease were reported to show significant enrichment in matched ankylosing spondylitis synovial fluid.

Material: blood, either unsorted or a sorted T cell fraction (not recorded which). The chain carries TRBV4-1 and TRBJ1-6; TRBD1 matches 8 bases. The receptor's source is a male donor with ankylosing spondylitis or in good health (not recorded which). CDR3 loop: CASSQETGAGSPLHF. The CDR3 nucleotides are TGCGCCAGCAGCCAAGAGACAGGGGCAGGTTCACCCCTCCACTTT.